Listed below are T cell receptor beta chains from one sample, sequenced in a study of a mutant IDH1 vaccine in newly diagnosed glioma. Generated by immunoSEQ multiplex PCR, the TCRdb table keeps only in-frame clones and is missing some. There are tens of thousands of clones in the sample; 80% occur only once, and around 6.2% lies in the top ten. No cognate antigen is known for these TCRs. The material sequenced was PBMCs, taken from a glioma patient whose treatment included an IDH1 peptide vaccine. Receptors originate from a man aged 35 to 55 with glioma. CDR3s include the opening cysteine and the closing phenylalanine or tryptophan. D genes are given only for firm matches. Where a row states a size, it is once, few, many or the class of an expanded clone; other rows omit it.

TRBV9	once	TRBJ2-2	.	TGTGCCAGCAGCGTGAAAGGGGATAACACCGGGGAGCTGTTTTTT	CASSVKGDNTGELFF
TRBV30	.	TRBJ2-5	TRBD1	TGTGCCTGGCAAACAGGGGGCGCAGAGACCCAGTACTTC	CAWQTGGAETQYF
TRBV11-2	once	TRBJ2-7	.	TGTGCCAGCAGCTTAGCACAAGGACCCTACGAGCAGTACTTC	CASSLAQGPYEQYF
TRBV20-1	.	TRBJ2-5	.	TGCAGTGCTTCCTCCCAAGAGACCCAGTACTTC	CSASSQETQYF
TRBV29-1	.	TRBJ1-2	TRBD1	TGCAGCGTTCTCCCCCGGGACAGAGGGAGGTTTGGGAATGGCTACACCTTC	CSVLPRDRGRFGNGYTF
TRBV30	.	TRBJ2-6	.	TGTGCCTGGAGTGTCTTGGGGACTGGGGCCAACGTCCTGACTTTC	CAWSVLGTGANVLTF
TRBV5-1	.	TRBJ2-7	.	TGCGCCAGCAGCTTGGCCCCCCTGACCAATTACGAGCAGTACTTC	CASSLAPLTNYEQYF
TRBV7-9	.	TRBJ1-3	.	TGTGCCAGCAGCCACGGACTGTCCTCTGGAAACACCATATATTTT	CASSHGLSSGNTIYF
TRBV6-6	.	TRBJ1-1	TRBD1	TGTGCCAGCAGTTACTCCGGGACAGCCACTGAAGCTTTCTTT	CASSYSGTATEAFF
TRBV10-3	.	TRBJ1-1	.	TGTGCCATCAAATCTGCGACCCAGGTCGGAGCTTTCTTT	CAIKSATQVGAFF
TRBV2	.	TRBJ1-3	.	TGTGCCAGCAGGGGTCGGAACACCATATATTTT	CASRGRNTIYF
TRBV4-1	.	TRBJ1-1	TRBD1	TGCGCCAGCAGCCAAGGGAGGGGGCAAGCTTTCTTT	CASSQGRGQAFF
TRBV5-1	.	TRBJ1-3	.	TGCGCCAGCAGCTTGTGGGACGCCAGCTCTGGAAACACCATATATTTT	CASSLWDASSGNTIYF
TRBV7-9	.	TRBJ1-6	TRBD1	TGTGCCAGCAGCTCGACACAGGGGGCGCAAGGACCCCTCCACTTT	CASSSTQGAQGPLHF
TRBV7-2	.	TRBJ2-3	TRBD2	TGTGCCAGCAGCTTCGGGACTAGCGGGGGGGCTAGCACAGATACGCAGTATTTT	CASSFGTSGGASTDTQYF
TRBV9	.	TRBJ1-2	TRBD1	TGTGCCAGCAGCGTCGGACAGGGCGGTACCCATGGCTACACCTTC	CASSVGQGGTHGYTF
TRBV4-1	.	TRBJ1-4	.	TGCGCCAGCAGCCAAGTGACAGGTCATGAAAAACTGTTTTTT	CASSQVTGHEKLFF
TRBV30	.	TRBJ2-3	.	TGTGCCTGGAGTGTACAGTTGGATACGCAGTATTTT	CAWSVQLDTQYF
TRBV29-1	few	TRBJ1-1	.	TGCAGCGTTGATGGACAGCCCCTATACACTGAAGCTTTCTTT	CSVDGQPLYTEAFF
TRBV30	.	TRBJ1-1	.	TGTGCCTGGAATCTCGACAGGAACACTGAAGCTTTCTTT	CAWNLDRNTEAFF
TRBV6-1	few	TRBJ2-1	TRBD2	TGTGCCAGCAGTGAAGGCCGACTAGCTTACAATGAGCAGTTCTTC	CASSEGRLAYNEQFF
TRBV9	.	TRBJ2-2	.	TGTGCCAGCAGCGTAGGCGGGGTTGACGCCGGGGAGCTGTTTTTT	CASSVGGVDAGELFF
TRBV9	.	TRBJ2-7	TRBD1	TGTGCCAGCAGCCCAGACAGGGGATCCTACGAGCAGTACTTC	CASSPDRGSYEQYF
TRBV7-9	.	TRBJ2-7	.	TGTGCCAGCAGCGGCGTGGCCAGAGCCTACGAGCAGTACTTC	CASSGVARAYEQYF
TRBV29-1	.	TRBJ2-5	TRBD2	TGCAGCGTGGGGGGGGACCCGGCAGGGCCTGAAGAGACCCAGTACTTC	CSVGGDPAGPEETQYF
TRBV29-1	.	TRBJ1-1	.	TGCAGCGCCGACCGGAACACTGAAGCTTTCTTT	CSADRNTEAFF
TRBV7-9	.	TRBJ2-3	.	TGTGCCAGCAGCTTTTCTACAGATACGCAGTATTTT	CASSFSTDTQYF
TRBV4-2	.	TRBJ1-4	TRBD1	TGTGCCAGCAGCCTTGCCCCCGGGACAGCTAATGAAAAACTGTTTTTT	CASSLAPGTANEKLFF
TRBV6-1	.	TRBJ2-1	TRBD2	TGTGCCAGCTTAACTAGCGGGGGTCAGAATGAGCAGTTCTTC	CASLTSGGQNEQFF
TRBV5-4	.	TRBJ2-5	TRBD2	TGTGCCACACAGGGGCGGGGGGGCCGGGAGACCCAGTACTTC	CATQGRGGRETQYF
TRBV9	.	TRBJ1-2	.	TGTGCCAGCAGCGTAGTTCCGGGAAACTATGGCTACACCTTC	CASSVVPGNYGYTF
TRBV5-1	.	TRBJ2-5	TRBD2	TGCGCCAGCAGCCTCGGGACTAGCGGGGGGACCCAGGAGACCCAGTACTTC	CASSLGTSGGTQETQYF
TRBV7-2	.	TRBJ1-4	.	TGTGCCAGCAGCTTGTTTGAAAAACTGTTTTTT	CASSLFEKLFF
TRBV30	.	TRBJ2-5	.	TGTGCCTGGAGTGCCTACAGGGGAGGGATCCAAGAGACCCAGTACTTC	CAWSAYRGGIQETQYF
TRBV27	once	TRBJ1-6	TRBD1	TGTGCTACATCAGGACAGGGTCGGGCACCCCTCCACTTT	CATSGQGRAPLHF
TRBV2	.	TRBJ1-1	.	TGTGCCAGCAGGAACAGGGAAGGCACTGAAGCTTTCTTT	CASRNREGTEAFF
TRBV29-1	.	TRBJ1-2	.	TGCAGCGTTGAGGGGGTCTTGGACAGCACTAACTATGGCTACACCTTC	CSVEGVLDSTNYGYTF
TRBV7-8	few	TRBJ2-7	.	TGTGCCAGCAGCTCACTGGCGCAGGATTTCTCCGAGCAGTACTTC	CASSSLAQDFSEQYF
TRBV12-5	.	TRBJ2-3	TRBD1	TGTGCTAGTGGTTACAGGGGGCAAACAGATACGCAGTATTTT	CASGYRGQTDTQYF
TRBV2	few	TRBJ2-7	.	TGTGCCAGCAGTGATGGATACGAGCAGTACTTC	CASSDGYEQYF
TRBV2	.	TRBJ1-2	TRBD1	TGTGCCAGCAGTGAGGAGGGGACAGGGGGCGCGAATGGCTACACCTTC	CASSEEGTGGANGYTF
TRBV2	few	TRBJ1-1	.	TGTGCCAGCAGTGGGGCTATTGAAGCTTTCTTT	CASSGAIEAFF
TRBV4-1	few	TRBJ1-2	.	TGCGCCAGCAGCCAAGAGGCGGCTAATCTTGGCTACACCTTC	CASSQEAANLGYTF